This is a list of T cell receptor beta chains from one sample in a study of cytomegalovirus exposure and HLA in healthy donors. TCRdb keeps only in-frame clones here, not all; method: immunoSEQ multiplex PCR. There are 35,000 to 55,000 clones in the sample; roughly half occur only once, and approximately 5.6% lies in the top ten. The sample consisted of PBMCs. The receptors here all came from a man aged 60-69 years in good health and CMV-seronegative. The CDR3 runs from the conserved cysteine through the conserved F or W. The order of the fields is clone size, V gene, J gene, D gene, CDR3 DNA, CDR3 protein. D genes are given only for firm matches. Expanded clones are given a class, and other clones once, few, many or no size at all.

abundance: .
v_gene: TRBV6-1
j_gene: TRBJ2-5
d_gene: .
CDR3nt: TGTGCCAGCACTTTAAGGGGGATCTGGGAGACCCAGTACTTC
CDR3aa: CASTLRGIWETQYF

abundance: .
v_gene: TRBV30
j_gene: TRBJ1-5
d_gene: TRBD1
CDR3nt: TGTGCCTGGAGCGACAGGGGGCCTCAGCCCCAGCATTTT
CDR3aa: CAWSDRGPQPQHF

abundance: .
v_gene: TRBV2
j_gene: TRBJ2-3
d_gene: .
CDR3nt: TGTGCCAGCAGTCTCGACGGGGTGAAGGCCACAGATACGCAGTATTTT
CDR3aa: CASSLDGVKATDTQYF

abundance: few
v_gene: TRBV13
j_gene: TRBJ2-7
d_gene: TRBD2
CDR3nt: TGTGCCAGCAGCCCCCGAACTAGCGGGTATCTCACCTACGAGCAGTACTTC
CDR3aa: CASSPRTSGYLTYEQYF

abundance: .
v_gene: TRBV2
j_gene: TRBJ2-7
d_gene: TRBD2
CDR3nt: TGTGCCAGCAGGCCGAGGACTAGCGGCTTGTCCTCCTACGAGCAGTACTTC
CDR3aa: CASRPRTSGLSSYEQYF

abundance: few
v_gene: TRBV28
j_gene: TRBJ2-5
d_gene: .
CDR3nt: TGTGCCAGCAGTTTTGGCAGCCAAGAGACCCAGTACTTC
CDR3aa: CASSFGSQETQYF

abundance: .
v_gene: TRBV5-6
j_gene: TRBJ1-2
d_gene: .
CDR3nt: TGTGCCAGCAGCTTTCAGGGTCCATTTAACTATGGCTACACCTTC
CDR3aa: CASSFQGPFNYGYTF

abundance: .
v_gene: TRBV6-5
j_gene: TRBJ1-2
d_gene: .
CDR3nt: TGTGCCAGCAGTTATTCAGGGGCTGGCGGCTACACCTTC
CDR3aa: CASSYSGAGGYTF

abundance: .
v_gene: TRBV5-1
j_gene: TRBJ2-1
d_gene: TRBD1
CDR3nt: TGCGCCAGCAGCTTAAGATCACCGGGACAGGGGGCAGATGAGCAGTTCTTC
CDR3aa: CASSLRSPGQGADEQFF

abundance: .
v_gene: TRBV7-9
j_gene: TRBJ1-2
d_gene: TRBD1
CDR3nt: TGTGCCAGCAGCATGGGACAGGGGAATGGCTACACCTTC
CDR3aa: CASSMGQGNGYTF

abundance: .
v_gene: TRBV9
j_gene: TRBJ1-5
d_gene: .
CDR3nt: TGTGCCAGCAGCCCCCAGGACGGGAGAGGTCAGCCCCAGCATTTT
CDR3aa: CASSPQDGRGQPQHF

abundance: .
v_gene: TRBV7-2
j_gene: TRBJ2-1
d_gene: .
CDR3nt: TGTGCCAGCAGCTTAGCGGGAGCGGTAAATGAGCAGTTCTTC
CDR3aa: CASSLAGAVNEQFF

abundance: .
v_gene: TRBV7-6
j_gene: TRBJ1-5
d_gene: TRBD1
CDR3nt: TGTGCCAGCAGCTTAGAGGCAGGGGGGCAGCCCCAGCATTTT
CDR3aa: CASSLEAGGQPQHF

abundance: few
v_gene: TRBV6-5
j_gene: TRBJ2-1
d_gene: TRBD2
CDR3nt: TGTGCCAGCAGTTACTCGTCTAGCGGGGCTACTAATGAGCAGTTCTTC
CDR3aa: CASSYSSSGATNEQFF

abundance: .
v_gene: TRBV25-1
j_gene: TRBJ1-3
d_gene: .
CDR3nt: TGTGCCAGCAGTGATCCCGGAGCTGGAAACACCATATATTTT
CDR3aa: CASSDPGAGNTIYF

abundance: .
v_gene: TRBV28
j_gene: TRBJ2-1
d_gene: TRBD1
CDR3nt: TGTGCCAGCAGTTTCGGAGGACAGGGGGCTAAGGAGCAGTTCTTC
CDR3aa: CASSFGGQGAKEQFF

abundance: few
v_gene: TRBV30
j_gene: TRBJ2-5
d_gene: .
CDR3nt: TGTGCCTGGCGGGGTATCGGGGTCCAAGAGACCCAGTACTTC
CDR3aa: CAWRGIGVQETQYF

abundance: .
v_gene: TRBV6-6
j_gene: TRBJ2-5
d_gene: .
CDR3nt: TGTGCCAGCAGTCGACTCGGCCCGAGGTACCAAGAGACCCAGTACTTC
CDR3aa: CASSRLGPRYQETQYF

abundance: .
v_gene: TRBV4-1
j_gene: TRBJ2-1
d_gene: TRBD2
CDR3nt: TGCGCCAGCAGCCAAGACGGACTAGCGGTCACCTACAATGAGCAGTTCTTC
CDR3aa: CASSQDGLAVTYNEQFF

abundance: once
v_gene: TRBV5-6
j_gene: TRBJ2-7
d_gene: .
CDR3nt: TGTGCCAGCAGTCTACGAAGTTGGGAGCAGTACTTC
CDR3aa: CASSLRSWEQYF

abundance: many
v_gene: TRBV5-6
j_gene: TRBJ1-4
d_gene: .
CDR3nt: TGTGCCAGCAGCGACGGGGGGCGTGAAAAACTGTTTTTT
CDR3aa: CASSDGGREKLFF

abundance: few
v_gene: TRBV2
j_gene: TRBJ1-5
d_gene: .
CDR3nt: TGTGCCAGCATCTCCGGGGGATCAGGCAATCAGCCCCAGCATTTT
CDR3aa: CASISGGSGNQPQHF

abundance: few
v_gene: TRBV5-6
j_gene: TRBJ2-3
d_gene: TRBD1
CDR3nt: TGTGCCAGCAGGAAAACCGGGACAGGGGTAGATACGCAGTATTTT
CDR3aa: CASRKTGTGVDTQYF

abundance: few
v_gene: TRBV5-6
j_gene: TRBJ1-2
d_gene: .
CDR3nt: TGTGCCAGCAGCCCCTGGATAGGGGATGGCTACACCTTC
CDR3aa: CASSPWIGDGYTF

abundance: medium-sized
v_gene: TRBV30
j_gene: TRBJ1-1
d_gene: .
CDR3nt: TGTGCCTTCTTATCTACAGGGACTGAAGCTTTCTTT
CDR3aa: CAFLSTGTEAFF

abundance: .
v_gene: TRBV28
j_gene: TRBJ2-5
d_gene: .
CDR3nt: TGTGCCAGCAGTGTGGCAGGGCCCCGCCGAGAGACCCAGTACTTC
CDR3aa: CASSVAGPRRETQYF

abundance: .
v_gene: TRBV30
j_gene: TRBJ1-2
d_gene: .
CDR3nt: TGTGCCTCCGCGAAGGGGACAAGCGCTCCCTTTAATGGCTACACCTTC
CDR3aa: CASAKGTSAPFNGYTF

abundance: once
v_gene: TRBV9
j_gene: TRBJ1-2
d_gene: TRBD1
CDR3nt: TGTGCCAGCAGCGTAGTGGGACAGGGGGACTATGGCTACACCTTC
CDR3aa: CASSVVGQGDYGYTF

abundance: few
v_gene: TRBV25-1
j_gene: TRBJ2-1
d_gene: TRBD2
CDR3nt: TGTGCCAGCAGTGGGATTAGCGGGGGTGAGTCCTACAATGAGCAGTTCTTC
CDR3aa: CASSGISGGESYNEQFF

abundance: few
v_gene: TRBV28
j_gene: TRBJ2-1
d_gene: TRBD2
CDR3nt: TGTGCCAGCACCGCTCAGGGCGGGAGGGCCCATATGAATGAGCAGTTCTTC
CDR3aa: CASTAQGGRAHMNEQFF

abundance: .
v_gene: TRBV18
j_gene: TRBJ1-5
d_gene: TRBD1
CDR3nt: TGTGCCAGCTCCTTGACAGGGGAGCGTGGTCAGCCCCAGCATTTT
CDR3aa: CASSLTGERGQPQHF

abundance: .
v_gene: TRBV6-6
j_gene: TRBJ1-2
d_gene: TRBD1
CDR3nt: TGTGCCAGCAGTTTGACAGGGAACTATGGCTACACCTTC
CDR3aa: CASSLTGNYGYTF

abundance: few
v_gene: TRBV2
j_gene: TRBJ1-1
d_gene: .
CDR3nt: TGTGCCAGCAGTGAAGGGCAAAAAGCTTTCTTT
CDR3aa: CASSEGQKAFF

abundance: few
v_gene: TRBV6-5
j_gene: TRBJ2-5
d_gene: TRBD1
CDR3nt: TGTGCCAGCAGTTACCGCAGGGGGCAGGGAGAGACCCAGTACTTC
CDR3aa: CASSYRRGQGETQYF

abundance: .
v_gene: TRBV6-1
j_gene: TRBJ1-5
d_gene: .
CDR3nt: TGTGCCAGCAGTGAAATACAACAGCCCCAGCATTTT
CDR3aa: CASSEIQQPQHF

abundance: .
v_gene: TRBV2
j_gene: TRBJ2-7
d_gene: .
CDR3nt: TGTGCCAGCAGTGAGCAGCGGGCATCCTACGAGCAGTACTTC
CDR3aa: CASSEQRASYEQYF

abundance: .
v_gene: TRBV6-6
j_gene: TRBJ2-5
d_gene: TRBD2
CDR3nt: TGTGCCAGCAGTGCACCTAGCGGAGGGGAGGAGACCCAGTACTTC
CDR3aa: CASSAPSGGEETQYF

abundance: .
v_gene: TRBV9
j_gene: TRBJ2-2
d_gene: TRBD1
CDR3nt: TGTGCCAGCAGCCCCAGAGGGCAGGGGGCAACCGGGGAGCTGTTTTTT
CDR3aa: CASSPRGQGATGELFF

abundance: .
v_gene: TRBV2
j_gene: TRBJ2-7
d_gene: TRBD2
CDR3nt: TGTGCCAGCGGAGCGGGAGGCACCTCCTACGAGCAGTACTTC
CDR3aa: CASGAGGTSYEQYF

abundance: .
v_gene: TRBV4-2
j_gene: TRBJ2-7
d_gene: .
CDR3nt: TGTGCCAGCAGCCAAGAGGGCAGGGGATACGAGCAGTACTTC
CDR3aa: CASSQEGRGYEQYF

abundance: .
v_gene: TRBV5-4
j_gene: TRBJ2-5
d_gene: TRBD2
CDR3nt: TGTGCCAGCAGCTTGGCCCTAGCGGGAAGCGGAGAGACCCAGTACTTC
CDR3aa: CASSLALAGSGETQYF

abundance: .
v_gene: TRBV2
j_gene: TRBJ2-7
d_gene: .
CDR3nt: TGTGCCAGCAGTGTCTCCGGACTTCTAAGCTCCTACGAGCAGTACTTC
CDR3aa: CASSVSGLLSSYEQYF

abundance: .
v_gene: TRBV14
j_gene: TRBJ1-1
d_gene: .
CDR3nt: TGTGCCAGCAGCCAAGGGGCCTCGGGGGGGGCTGAAGCTTTCTTT
CDR3aa: CASSQGASGGAEAFF

abundance: .
v_gene: TRBV19
j_gene: TRBJ2-6
d_gene: .
CDR3nt: TGTGCCAGTAGTACCCTAAGAAGCTCTGGGGCCAACGTCCTGACTTTC
CDR3aa: CASSTLRSSGANVLTF

abundance: .
v_gene: TRBV4-3
j_gene: TRBJ2-4
d_gene: TRBD2
CDR3nt: TGCGCCAGCAGCCACGACATTACGGGAGGGCCGAGAAACATTCAGTACTTC
CDR3aa: CASSHDITGGPRNIQYF

abundance: few
v_gene: TRBV7-9
j_gene: TRBJ2-4
d_gene: .
CDR3nt: TGTGCCAGCAGCTTAACGGGAGCAGCCAAAAACATTCAGTACTTC
CDR3aa: CASSLTGAAKNIQYF

abundance: .
v_gene: TRBV10-2
j_gene: TRBJ2-7
d_gene: .
CDR3nt: TGCGCCAGCCGTGGGAACACGACTGTTTCCGAGCAGTACTTC
CDR3aa: CASRGNTTVSEQYF

abundance: .
v_gene: TRBV25-1
j_gene: TRBJ2-1
d_gene: .
CDR3nt: TGTGCCAGCAGTCCACTTATTAGCTCCTACAATGAGCAGTTCTTC
CDR3aa: CASSPLISSYNEQFF

abundance: .
v_gene: TRBV29-1
j_gene: TRBJ1-1
d_gene: .
CDR3nt: TGCAGCGTTGAAGAACACACCGACACTGAAGCTTTCTTT
CDR3aa: CSVEEHTDTEAFF

abundance: once
v_gene: TRBV2
j_gene: TRBJ1-5
d_gene: TRBD1
CDR3nt: TGTGCCAGCAGTGATCGGACAGGGGGACAGCCCCAGCATTTT
CDR3aa: CASSDRTGGQPQHF

abundance: .
v_gene: TRBV6-1
j_gene: TRBJ1-4
d_gene: TRBD1
CDR3nt: TGTGCCAGCAAACAGGGGGGCGGTAATGAAAAACTGTTTTTT
CDR3aa: CASKQGGGNEKLFF

abundance: .
v_gene: TRBV29-1
j_gene: TRBJ1-1
d_gene: .
CDR3nt: TGCAGCGTTGGGGACATTGAAGCTTTCTTT
CDR3aa: CSVGDIEAFF

abundance: .
v_gene: TRBV10-3
j_gene: TRBJ2-5
d_gene: .
CDR3nt: TGTGCCATCAGTTCCCCGACAGGGGAGGGAGAGACCCAGTACTTC
CDR3aa: CAISSPTGEGETQYF

abundance: .
v_gene: TRBV2
j_gene: TRBJ2-2
d_gene: TRBD2
CDR3nt: TGTGCCAGCAGTGATAGAGCGGGAGGGCCCAACACCGGGGAGCTGTTTTTT
CDR3aa: CASSDRAGGPNTGELFF

abundance: medium-sized
v_gene: TRBV6-5
j_gene: TRBJ1-1
d_gene: TRBD1
CDR3nt: TGTGCCAGCATGCCGGGACAGGGATCTGAAGCTTTCTTT
CDR3aa: CASMPGQGSEAFF

abundance: .
v_gene: TRBV4-1
j_gene: TRBJ2-7
d_gene: .
CDR3nt: TGCGCCAGCAGCCTTGGCCCGCGACAGTCATACGAGCAGTACTTC
CDR3aa: CASSLGPRQSYEQYF

abundance: few
v_gene: TRBV30
j_gene: TRBJ2-6
d_gene: .
CDR3nt: TGTGCCGGCTTACAGGGCCCTGGGGCCAACGTCCTGACTTTC
CDR3aa: CAGLQGPGANVLTF